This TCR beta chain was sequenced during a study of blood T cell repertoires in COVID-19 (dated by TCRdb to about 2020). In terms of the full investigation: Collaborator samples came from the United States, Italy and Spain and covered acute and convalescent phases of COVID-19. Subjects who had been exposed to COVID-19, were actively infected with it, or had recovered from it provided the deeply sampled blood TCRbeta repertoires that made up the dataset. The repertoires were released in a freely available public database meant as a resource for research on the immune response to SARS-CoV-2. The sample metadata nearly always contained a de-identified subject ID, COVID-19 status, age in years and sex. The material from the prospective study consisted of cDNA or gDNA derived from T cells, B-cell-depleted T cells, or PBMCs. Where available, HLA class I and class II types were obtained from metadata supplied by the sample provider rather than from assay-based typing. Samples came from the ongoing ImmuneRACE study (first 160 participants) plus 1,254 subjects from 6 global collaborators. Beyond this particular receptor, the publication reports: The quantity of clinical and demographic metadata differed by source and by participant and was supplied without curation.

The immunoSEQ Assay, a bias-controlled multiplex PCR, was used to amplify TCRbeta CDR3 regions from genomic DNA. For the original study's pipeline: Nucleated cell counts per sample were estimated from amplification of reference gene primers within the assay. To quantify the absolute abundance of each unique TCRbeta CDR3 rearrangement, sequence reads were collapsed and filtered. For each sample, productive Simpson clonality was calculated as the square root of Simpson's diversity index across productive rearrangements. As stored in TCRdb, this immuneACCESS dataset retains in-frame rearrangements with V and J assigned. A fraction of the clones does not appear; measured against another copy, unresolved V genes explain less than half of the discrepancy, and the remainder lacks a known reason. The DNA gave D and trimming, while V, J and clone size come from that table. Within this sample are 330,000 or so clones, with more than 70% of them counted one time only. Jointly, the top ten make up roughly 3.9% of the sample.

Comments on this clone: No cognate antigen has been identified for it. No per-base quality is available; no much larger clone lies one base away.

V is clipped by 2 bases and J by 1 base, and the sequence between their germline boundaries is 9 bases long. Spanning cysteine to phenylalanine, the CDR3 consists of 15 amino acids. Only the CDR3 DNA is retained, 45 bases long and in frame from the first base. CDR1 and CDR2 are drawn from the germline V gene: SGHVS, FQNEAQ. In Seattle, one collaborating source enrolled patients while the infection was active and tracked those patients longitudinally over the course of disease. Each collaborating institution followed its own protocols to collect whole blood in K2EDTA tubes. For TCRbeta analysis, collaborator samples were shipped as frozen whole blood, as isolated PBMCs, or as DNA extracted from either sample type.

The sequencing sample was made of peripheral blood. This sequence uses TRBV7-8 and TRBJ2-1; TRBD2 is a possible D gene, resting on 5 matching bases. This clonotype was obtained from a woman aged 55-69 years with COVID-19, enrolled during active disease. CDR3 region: CASSLPGESYNEQFF. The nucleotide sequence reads TGTGCCAGCAGCTTACCCGGGGAATCCTACAATGAGCAGTTCTTC.